Presented here are 13 T cell receptor beta chains from one specimen sequenced in a study of vaccination and CD4 T cells after COVID-19. With the Oncomine TCR Beta short-read assay, DNA from cultured CD4+ T cells was sequenced. TCRdb independently ran MiXCR on the PCR reads; one entry per CDR3 protein. This sample has 9,500 to 15,000 distinct CDR3 sequences, with around 40% found just once. These receptors have no known antigen. The sample's treatment: approximately nine-day PBMC culture with coronavirus spike peptide pools or control peptides (ViraFEST assay). Specimen: cultured CD4+ T cells from blood. These receptors originate from a human donor with COVID-19.

V and J are TRBV7-2 and TRBJ2-6, with 8 nucleotides matching TRBD2. Germline V gives CDR1 SGHTA, CDR2 FQGNSA. V shed 3 bases and J 0 bases; nucleotides not matched to a gene: 7. This CDR3 has 18 amino acids. CDR3 loop: CASSFWRGARSGANVLTF. The CDR3 bases are TGTGCCAGCAGCTTTTGGCGGGGGGCCCGCTCTGGGGCCAACGTCCTGACTTTC. Filled out from reference TRBV7-2 and TRBJ2-6, the complete variable domain reads GAGVSQSPSNKVTEKGKDVELRCDPISGHTALYWYRQSLGQGLEFLIYFQGNSAPDKSGLPSDRFSAERTGGSVSTLTIQRTQQEDSAVYLCASSFWRGARSGANVLTFGAGSRLTVL.

The chain couples TRBV20-1 to TRBJ2-3, with D possibly being TRBD2 (5 bases). Trimming removed 5 bases from V and 4 bases from J, with 10 bases in between. CDR3 length: 12 residues. Germline loops: CDR1 DFQATT, CDR2 SNEGSKA (reference sequence). CDR3 residues: CSAGPGADTQYF. The CDR3 nucleotides are TGCAGTGCTGGGCCCGGGGCAGATACGCAGTATTTT.

This clonotype occurred a few times. The CDR3 protein is CASSPLQGRAEAFF. The CDR3 DNA follows: TGTGCCAGCAGCCCCCTGCAGGGTAGGGCTGAAGCTTTCTTT. This chain connects TRBV7-9 to TRBJ1-1; possibly TRBD1 for D (5 bases). V lost 5 bases, J lost 6 bases, and 16 bases lay in between. Germline V gives CDR1 SEHNR, CDR2 FQNEAQ (reference sequence). The length of the CDR3 is 14 residues. Full variable domain (remainder filled in from reference TRBV7-9 and TRBJ1-1): DTGVSQNPRHKITKRGQNVTFRCDPISEHNRLYWYRQTLGQGPEFLTYFQNEAQLEKSRLLSDRFSAERPKGSFSTLEIQRTEQGDSAMYLCASSPLQGRAEAFFGQGTRLTVV.

The chain is built from TRBV7-8 and TRBJ2-7, with D perhaps TRBD2 (5 bases). The ends were cut back, 9 bases at V and 2 bases at J, with 14 bases in the middle. Germline loops: CDR1 SGHVS, CDR2 FQNEAQ. CDR3 length: 13 amino acids. The CDR3 nucleotides are TGTGCCAGGATAAGTTGGAGGCCCTACGAGCAGTACTTC. Its protein product is CARISWRPYEQYF.

The chain uses TRBV5-1 and TRBJ1-2; D is uncertain. Germline CDR1 and CDR2: SGHRS and YFSETQ. This CDR3 spans 15 amino acids. The V end lost 3 bases, the J end lost 5 bases, and 17 bases lay between the germline ends. Here the CDR3 DNA reads TGCGCCAGCAGCTCCCGGACGGGATTTGGATATGGCTACACCTTC. Its protein product is CASSSRTGFGYGYTF. The entire variable domain, with the rest obtained from reference TRBV5-1 and TRBJ1-2, is as follows: KAGVTQTPRYLIKTRGQQVTLSCSPISGHRSVSWYQQTPGQGLQFLFEYFSETQRNKGNFPGRFSGRQFSNSRSEMNVSTLELGDSALYLCASSSRTGFGYGYTFGSGTRLTVV.

The CDR3 protein is CASSVSAGTAYGYTF. Written as DNA, the CDR3 is TGTGCCAGCAGCGTATCGGCCGGGACTGCATATGGCTACACCTTC. The rearrangement uses TRBV9 and TRBJ1-2, with D perhaps matching TRBD1 (5 bases). CDR1 and CDR2 (germline): SGDLS, YYNGEE. There are 15 residues in the CDR3. V gave up 1 base and J gave up 5 bases, with 15 bases separating them.

The chain recombines TRBV5-4 with TRBJ2-7; 14 nucleotides match TRBD2. The germline V gene encodes CDR1 SGHNT and CDR2 YYREEE (reference sequence). The CDR3 extends over 16 amino acids. Germline trimming cut 0 bases from V and 5 bases from J; bases unmatched to any gene: 4. As DNA, the CDR3 is TGTGCCAGCAGCTTGGGGGGACTAGCGGGGGTCAACGAGCAGTACTTC. Translated: CASSLGGLAGVNEQYF.

The gene calls are TRBV5-4 and TRBJ2-5, with TRBD2 identical over 11 bases. Trimming at V came to 4 bases and at J to 5 bases, leaving 19 bases not matched to a gene. This CDR3 contains 19 residues. CDR1 is SGHNT and CDR2 is YYREEE in the germline V gene (reference sequence). The CDR3 DNA follows: TGTGCCAGCAGCACGGGGAGCACTAGCGGGGGTGGCGTCTGGGAGACCCAGTACTTC. Its protein product is CASSTGSTSGGGVWETQYF.

This clonotype was counted between two and nine times. The rearrangement uses TRBV28 and TRBJ1-5; weak D call: TRBD1 (5 bases). Per the germline V gene, CDR1 is MDHEN and CDR2 is SYDVKM. V was trimmed by 10 bases and J by 1 base, leaving 17 bases between them. CDR3 length equals 15 residues. CDR3 coding DNA: TGTGCCACCAGCTCGGGACTAGCGAGCAATCAGCCCCAGCATTTT. Its translation is CATSSGLASNQPQHF.

A single count supports this clonotype. The genes are TRBV4-2 and TRBJ2-1, with 8 bases identical to TRBD2. V shed 10 bases and J 2 bases; nucleotides not matched to a gene: 1. The CDR3 consists of 12 residues. Germline values: CDR1 LGHNA, CDR2 YNFKEQ. CDR3 residues: CATGGAYNEQFF. In DNA, the CDR3 is TGTGCCACCGGGGGGGCCTACAATGAGCAGTTCTTC.

In its sample, this clonotype was seen a few times. A junction end diverges from the germline sequence, so it may reflect a read error. The CDR3 DNA reads TGCAGTGCCCAGACCGGAGAGCGGGCGGGGGCAGACACGCAGTATTTT. It translates to CSAQTGERAGADTQYF. The rearrangement joins TRBV20-1 to TRBJ2-3, with D maybe TRBD2 (7 bases). Germline CDR1 is DFQATT and CDR2 is SNEGSKA (reference sequence). The CDR3 contains 16 residues.

In its sample, this clonotype was seen a few times. This sequence joins TRBV20-1 and TRBJ2-3; D possibly corresponds to TRBD2 (5 bases). The CDR3 contains 12 residues. CDR1 is DFQATT, CDR2 SNEGSKA, per germline (reference sequence). V dropped 8 bases and J dropped 3 bases, with 12 bases sitting between them. In DNA form, the CDR3 reads TGCAGTCTGGCGGGCGGAACAGATACGCAGTATTTT. This encodes CSLAGGTDTQYF.

The chain combines TRBV10-3 with TRBJ1-2; D possibly corresponds to TRBD1 (6 bases). The germline CDR1 and CDR2 sequences are ENHRY and SYGVKD. The V end was cut by 4 bases, the J end by 2 bases, with 8 bases between. CDR3 length equals 13 residues. CDR3 sequence reads: CAISGDTNYGYTF. As DNA, the CDR3 is TGTGCCATCAGTGGGGACACGAACTATGGCTACACCTTC.